These T cell receptor beta chains were read from a single sample in a study of blood T cell repertoires in COVID-19. Repertoires were generated with immunoSEQ multiplex PCR, while TCRdb's copy carries only in-frame clones and drops some. The table lists about 150,000 clones, around 85% of them singletons. The sample consisted of peripheral blood. The receptors originated from a man between 65 and 80 years old with acute or convalescent COVID-19. Each CDR3 is given with its conserved first and last residue. A D gene is named only where the DNA matches it firmly. Clone size appears in some rows only: once, few, many, or a class for an expanded clone.

J | V | D | length | size | CDR3 | DNA
TRBJ2-2 | TRBV7-7 | . | 14 | . | CASSLAANTGELFF | TGTGCTAGCAGCTTAGCCGCGAACACCGGGGAGCTGTTTTTT
TRBJ2-3 | TRBV5-4 | . | 13 | once | CASSFEDTDTQYF | TGTGCCAGCAGCTTCGAGGACACAGATACGCAGTATTTT
TRBJ1-5 | TRBV28 | . | 15 | . | CASNIGSAGIRSQHF | TGTGCCAGCAACATCGGGTCCGCGGGAATCAGGTCCCAGCATTTT
TRBJ2-5 | TRBV5-5 | TRBD1 | 13 | . | CASSRQGEETQYF | TGTGCCAGCAGCCGGCAGGGGGAGGAGACCCAGTACTTC
TRBJ2-3 | TRBV29-1 | TRBD2 | 14 | . | CSVTSGRQTDTQYF | TGCAGCGTGACTAGCGGGAGGCAGACCGATACGCAGTATTTT
TRBJ2-5 | TRBV19 | . | 13 | . | CASSSDSWETQYF | TGTGCCAGTAGTTCCGACAGTTGGGAGACCCAGTACTTC
TRBJ2-1 | TRBV11-2 | TRBD1 | 18 | . | CASSFYSPSGGAYNEQFF | TGTGCCAGCAGCTTCTATTCCCCATCAGGGGGCGCCTACAATGAGCAGTTCTTC
TRBJ2-1 | TRBV19 | TRBD1 | 14 | . | CASTRQGADTWQFF | TGTGCCAGTACTAGACAGGGGGCGGATACCTGGCAGTTCTTC
TRBJ2-1 | TRBV9 | TRBD1 | 15 | . | CASSVVGQGTDEQFF | TGTGCCAGCAGCGTAGTGGGACAGGGGACGGATGAGCAGTTCTTC
TRBJ2-7 | TRBV29-1 | . | 13 | . | CSVGQKDGAEQYF | TGCAGCGTCGGACAGAAGGACGGGGCCGAGCAGTACTTC
TRBJ1-1 | TRBV25-1 | TRBD1 | 13 | . | CASRTGGGTEAFF | TGTGCCAGCAGAACAGGGGGGGGCACTGAAGCTTTCTTT
TRBJ2-1 | TRBV27 | . | 15 | . | CASSTGLPGYNEQFF | TGTGCCAGCAGTACGGGACTGCCAGGTTACAATGAGCAGTTCTTC
TRBJ2-3 | TRBV19 | . | 16 | . | CASSIGGRGVQNTQYF | TGTGCCAGTAGTATAGGAGGCAGGGGAGTTCAAAATACGCAGTATTTT
TRBJ2-7 | TRBV7-2 | TRBD2 | 14 | . | CASSSGTTTSQQYF | TGTGCCAGCAGCTCCGGGACTACTACCTCTCAGCAGTACTTC
TRBJ1-4 | TRBV30 | TRBD1 | 14 | . | CAWSWGTGAEKLFF | TGTGCCTGGAGTTGGGGGACAGGGGCTGAAAAACTGTTTTTT
TRBJ2-3 | TRBV28 | . | 14 | . | CASSLAGSTDTQYF | TGTGCCAGCAGTTTAGCGGGGAGCACAGATACGCAGTATTTT
TRBJ1-3 | TRBV11-3 | . | 14 | . | CASSFAGEGNTIYF | TGTGCCAGCAGCTTTGCGGGCGAAGGAAACACCATATATTTT
TRBJ2-7 | TRBV9 | TRBD2 | 16 | . | CASSAFQTSGSSEQYF | TGTGCCAGCAGCGCATTCCAGACTAGCGGGAGTAGCGAGCAGTACTTC
TRBJ2-3 | TRBV28 | . | 15 | once | CASSPGGGSTDTQYF | TGTGCCAGCAGTCCCGGTGGGGGCAGCACAGATACGCAGTATTTT
TRBJ2-1 | TRBV9 | . | 15 | . | CASSVGQAVYNEQFF | TGTGCCAGCAGCGTAGGACAAGCGGTTTACAATGAGCAGTTCTTC
TRBJ1-2 | TRBV12-3/TRBV12-4 | TRBD1 | 13 | . | CASRGGTGYGYTF | TGTGCCAGCAGGGGGGGGACAGGCTATGGCTACACCTTC
TRBJ2-3 | TRBV5-4 | TRBD2 | 15 | . | CASSLVASGTGTQYF | TGTGCCAGCAGCTTGGTAGCTAGCGGGACCGGTACGCAGTATTTT
TRBJ2-5 | TRBV5-1 | TRBD1 | 14 | once | CASSNPGQQETQYF | TGCGCCAGCAGCAACCCGGGACAGCAAGAGACCCAGTACTTC
TRBJ2-6 | TRBV27 | TRBD1 | 15 | once | CASRQGSSGANVLTF | TGTGCCAGCAGACAGGGGAGCTCTGGGGCCAACGTCCTGACTTTC
TRBJ2-1 | TRBV5-1 | TRBD1 | 15 | . | CASSPRTGGGNEQFF | TGCGCCAGCAGCCCAAGGACAGGGGGCGGCAATGAGCAGTTCTTC
TRBJ2-7 | TRBV13 | TRBD1 | 14 | once | CASSLGTGAYEQYF | TGTGCCAGCAGCTTGGGGACAGGGGCCTACGAGCAGTACTTC
TRBJ2-7 | TRBV11-2 | . | 11 | . | CASSLGTTQYF | TGTGCCAGCAGCTTAGGGACTACCCAGTACTTC
TRBJ1-5 | TRBV7-2 | . | 13 | . | CASSYADNQPQHF | TGTGCCAGCAGCTACGCGGACAATCAGCCCCAGCATTTT
TRBJ2-4 | TRBV27 | TRBD1 | 17 | . | CASSLTTGGIAKNIQYF | TGTGCCAGCAGTTTAACAACAGGGGGGATAGCCAAAAACATTCAGTACTTC
TRBJ2-6 | TRBV3-1/TRBV3-2 | . | 18 | . | CASSQGGILGSGANVLTF | TGTGCCAGCAGCCAAGGCGGGATCCTGGGCTCTGGGGCCAACGTCCTGACTTTC